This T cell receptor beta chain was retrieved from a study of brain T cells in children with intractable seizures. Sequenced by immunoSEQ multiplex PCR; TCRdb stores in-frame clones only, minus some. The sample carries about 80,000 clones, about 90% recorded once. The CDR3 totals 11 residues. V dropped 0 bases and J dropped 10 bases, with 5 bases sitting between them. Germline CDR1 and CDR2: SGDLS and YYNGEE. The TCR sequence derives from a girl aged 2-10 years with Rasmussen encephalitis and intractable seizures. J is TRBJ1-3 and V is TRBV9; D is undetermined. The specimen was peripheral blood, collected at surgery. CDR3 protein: CASSVGDTIYF. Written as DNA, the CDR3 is TGTGCCAGCAGCGTAGGGGATACCATATATTTT.